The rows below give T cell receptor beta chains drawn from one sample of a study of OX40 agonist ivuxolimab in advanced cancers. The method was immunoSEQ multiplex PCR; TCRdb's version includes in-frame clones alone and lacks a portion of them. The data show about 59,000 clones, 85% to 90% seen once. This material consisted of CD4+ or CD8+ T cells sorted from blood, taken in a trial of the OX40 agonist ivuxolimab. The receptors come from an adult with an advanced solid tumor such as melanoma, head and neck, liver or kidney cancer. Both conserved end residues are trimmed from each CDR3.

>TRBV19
ASRIRDNSYEQY
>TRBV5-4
ASSLGGGGSQPQH
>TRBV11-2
ASSKQGGETQY
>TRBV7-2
ASSLYVVGSYNEQF
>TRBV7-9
ASSLTGQSSGNTIY
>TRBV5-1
ASSATSTQETQY
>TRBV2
ASKGGLAGETQY
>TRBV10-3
AISESLGQGAVYGYT
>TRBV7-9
ASSLRGQVEGYT
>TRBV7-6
ASSSFRGPQEEQY
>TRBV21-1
ASSKGSRPRVGEQY
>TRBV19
ASSPGRPSSGANVLT
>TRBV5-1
ASSSGYGGNQPQH
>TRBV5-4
AMNRRGSYEQY
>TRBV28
ASSPGTASRGEQF
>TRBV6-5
ASSYSPVSNQPQH
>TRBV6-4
ASSETGAADTQY
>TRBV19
ASSIEGRGNQPQH
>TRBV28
ASRGFGGHT
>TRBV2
ASSRDSQETQY
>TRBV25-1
ASSEMGGTYEQY
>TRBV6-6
ASRLDRGGELF
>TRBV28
ASSDQGLAREYPGELF
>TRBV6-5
ASSYAGGSAKNIQY
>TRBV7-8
ASSLRQGASGELF